Sequencing of this T cell receptor beta chain was carried out in a study of T cells in tumors after PD-1 blockade. Only in-frame clones appear in the TCRdb table, and some are missing; sequencing was by immunoSEQ multiplex PCR. This table holds roughly 50,000 clones, 81% found once. Trimming took off 2 bases at V and 0 bases at J, with 14 bases between the two ends. The CDR3 runs 15 residues. Germline V gene data show CDR1 as GTSNPN and CDR2 as SVGIG (reference sequence). The chain joins TRBV30 to TRBJ2-7, with a weak D call TRBD1 (5 bases). The sequence derives from a human donor with basal cell carcinoma. The source material was PBMCs, sampled before anti-PD-1 treatment. CDR3 sequence: CAWSQSGLTSYEQYF. For the CDR3, the DNA is TGTGCCTGGAGTCAGTCAGGGTTGACCTCCTACGAGCAGTACTTC.